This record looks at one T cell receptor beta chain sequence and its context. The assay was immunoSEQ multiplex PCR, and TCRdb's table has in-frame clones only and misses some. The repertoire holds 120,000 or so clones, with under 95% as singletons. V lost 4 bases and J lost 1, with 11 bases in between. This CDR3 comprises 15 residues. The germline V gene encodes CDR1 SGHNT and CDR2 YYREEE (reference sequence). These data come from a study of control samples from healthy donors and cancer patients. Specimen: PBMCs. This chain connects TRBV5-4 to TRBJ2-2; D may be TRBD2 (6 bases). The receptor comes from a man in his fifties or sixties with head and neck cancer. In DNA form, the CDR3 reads TGTGCCAGCAGCCCGCCGGGACTGAACACCGGGGAGCTGTTTTTT. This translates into CASSPPGLNTGELFF.